Included here is one T cell receptor beta chain sequence, with context. This clone was seen more than once but under ten times. What this receptor recognizes is not known. Qualities for individual bases were not recorded, and no much larger clone is one base off. TCRbeta CDR3 regions were amplified from genomic DNA by means of the immunoSEQ Assay, a bias-controlled multiplex PCR. As for the original processing: The number of nucleated cells in each sample was estimated by amplification of reference gene primers within the assay. Sequence reads were collapsed and filtered to measure the absolute abundance of every unique TCRbeta CDR3 rearrangement. Productive Simpson clonality was computed per sample as the square root of Simpson's diversity index over productive rearrangements. TCRdb holds this immuneACCESS table with in-frame rearrangements only. Some clones are missing; in checked studies, unresolved V genes explain under half, and the rest has no known cause. V, J and clone size are taken as reported in that table, and D and trimming were inferred from the DNA itself. Present in this sample are a few hundred thousand clones, 70% to 90% of which were seen just once. 0.85% to 1% of the sample is taken by the ten largest.

This sample was taken from a study of blood T cell repertoires in COVID-19 (dated by TCRdb to 2020 to 2021). Study-level background: Collaborator samples came from the United States, Italy and Spain and covered acute and convalescent phases of COVID-19. Subjects who had been exposed to COVID-19, were actively infected with it, or had recovered from it provided the deeply sampled blood TCRbeta repertoires that made up the dataset. Where available, HLA class I and class II types were taken from metadata supplied by the sample provider and were not determined by assay-based typing. The material from the prospective study consisted of cDNA or gDNA derived from T cells, B-cell-depleted T cells, or PBMCs. The repertoires were released in a freely available public database intended as a resource for research on the immune response to SARS-CoV-2. The sample metadata nearly always contained a de-identified subject ID, COVID-19 status, age in years and sex. The samples were drawn from the first 160 participants of the ongoing ImmuneRACE study and from 1,254 subjects provided by 6 global collaborators. The investigation overall reported the following: How much clinical and demographic metadata was included differed by source and by participant, and the metadata was provided uncurated.

V ends up 3 bases short and J 5 bases short, with an unmatched junction base count of 3. The germline V gene encodes CDR1 SGHAT and CDR2 FQNNGV. Measured from the cysteine to the phenylalanine, the CDR3 is 14 residues long. Just CDR3 DNA is preserved here, 42 bases in frame from base 1. Collaborating institutions collected whole blood in K2EDTA tubes following their own protocols. For TCRbeta analysis, collaborators shipped samples in one of three forms: frozen whole blood, isolated PBMCs, or DNA extracted from either of those sample types. Here the chain combines TRBV11-2 and TRBJ1-5, with 8 bases in between that match TRBD1. The material sequenced was peripheral blood. The receptor comes from a man aged 40-50 years with acute or convalescent COVID-19. For the CDR3, the sequence is CASSFSGGDQPQHF. The DNA sequence reads TGTGCCAGCAGCTTTTCAGGGGGCGATCAGCCCCAGCATTTT.